This TCR beta chain was found in a study of identical twins. Study-level results: Among monozygotic twins, out-of-frame TCR alpha sharing exceeded what models predicted.

On this clonotype: Its antigen is undetermined.

TCRdb itself ran the 5' RACE reads through MiXCR, one entry per CDR3 protein. The sample gives about 720,000 distinct CDR3 sequences, roughly 18% of which show up once; under 15% is in the top ten. The sample was also linked to a second study, of T cells expressing NK-cell markers. As that study records: Beta-chain profiling covered CD3+CD56+NKG2C+, CD3+CD56+NKG2C- and CD3+CD56-NKG2C+ sorted subsets.

The sequence derives from a young woman in good health. Sequenced material: PBMCs.

CDR3 DNA sequence: TGTGCCAGCAGTTTCTATTTTGGGTCGGGCGGCTTGAACACTGAAGCTTTCTTT. It specifies CASSFYFGSGGLNTEAFF. The chain carries TRBV12-3 or TRBV12-4 and TRBJ1-1; D gene ambiguous. Trimming stripped 3 bases from V and 0 bases from J, with 20 bases between. This CDR3 has 18 amino acids.